These 28 T cell receptor beta chains were sequenced from one sample in a study of cytomegalovirus exposure and HLA in healthy donors. Researchers ran the PCR with 60 Vbeta and 13 Jbeta primers. Repertoires were generated with immunoSEQ multiplex PCR, while TCRdb's copy carries only in-frame clones and drops some. The sample shows 95,000 to 100,000 clones, about 80% of them seen only once. Material for sequencing was PBMCs. These receptors originate from a man aged 35-49 years in good health and CMV-seronegative.

As for this clone: Other DNA variants within this sample encode the same CDR3. The gene calls are TRBV7-8 and TRBJ1-6; D is undetermined. Germline loops: CDR1 SGHVS, CDR2 FQNEAQ. The V and J ends lost 8 bases and 7 bases respectively, with 15 bases between them. The CDR3 covers 14 residues. Here the CDR3 DNA reads TGTGCCAGCTGCGCGGAGAGGGTCAATTCACCCCTCCACTTT. This gives the protein CASCAERVNSPLHF.

The chain recombines TRBV7-6 with TRBJ1-1; D unresolved. This CDR3 comprises 13 residues. The germline V and J ends were trimmed by 5 bases and 0 bases, with 7 bases remaining between them. CDR1 and CDR2 from the germline V gene are SGHVS and FNYEAQ. For the CDR3, the DNA is TGTGCCAGCAGCAGGGAGGTGAACACTGAAGCTTTCTTT. This encodes CASSREVNTEAFF.

V is TRBV11-2 and J is TRBJ2-7; 10 nucleotides match TRBD2. Germline V gene lookup returns CDR1 SGHAT and CDR2 FQNNGV. V shed 6 bases and J 3 bases; nucleotides not matched to a gene: 5. The CDR3 covers 14 residues. CDR3 coding DNA: TGTGCCAGCAGTCGAAGCGGGGGGGTCTACGAGCAGTACGTC. Protein: CASSRSGGVYEQYV.

The J gene is TRBJ2-7, the V gene TRBV21-1; the table gives TRBD1 as D, unverified against the DNA. TRBV21-1 counts as a pseudogene. CDR3 length: 14 amino acids. The CDR3 protein is CASSKAGGDRVSYV. The CDR3 nucleotides read TGTGCCAGCAGCAAAGCGGGGGGGGACAGGGTTTCGTACGTC.

The chain links TRBV27 to TRBJ1-6; 8 bases line up with TRBD1. The length of the CDR3 is 18 residues. Germline CDR1 and CDR2: MNHEY and SMNVEV (reference sequence). The J segment lost 0 bases and the V segment lost 5 bases, leaving 9 bases of the junction unmatched. The CDR3 protein is CASSPGVRGHSYNSPLHF. The CDR3 DNA sequence: TGTGCCAGCAGTCCGGGGGTCAGGGGGCACTCCTATAATTCACCCCTCCACTTT.

In this sample, this clone turned up once. In DNA form, the CDR3 reads TGTGCCACCGGAGGTGGGAGTCAGCCCCAGCATTTT. This encodes CATGGGSQPQHF. The rearrangement uses TRBV28 and TRBJ1-5; D call uncertain. Germline V gene data show CDR1 as MDHEN and CDR2 as SYDVKM. This CDR3 has 12 residues. V was cut by 10 bases and J by 6 bases, with 13 bases left in between.

The rearrangement uses TRBV6-4 and TRBJ2-7; D is ambiguous. CDR1 MRHNA and CDR2 SNTAGT come from the germline V gene. The CDR3 loop spans 12 amino acids. The V gene lost 9 bases and the J gene lost 2 bases, with 11 bases spanning the gap. The CDR3 DNA is TGTGCCAGACTTCGGGTCGCCTACGAGCAGTACTTC. Its protein product is CARLRVAYEQYF.

The CDR3 nucleotides read TGCGCCAGCAGCTTGGACCCCCCGCGACAGGGAGGTAGTTCACCCCTCCACTTT. This encodes CASSLDPPRQGGSSPLHF. This chain joins TRBV5-1 and TRBJ1-6, with 7 bases identical to TRBD1. CDR1 is SGHRS, CDR2 YFSETQ, per germline. J gave up 9 bases and V 0 bases, and 15 bases lay outside the gene matches. The CDR3 loop spans 18 amino acids.

This chain uses TRBV5-4 with TRBJ2-5, with 9 bases lining up with TRBD2. CDR3 length equals 16 residues. The germline V gene encodes CDR1 SGHNT and CDR2 YYREEE (reference sequence). J lost 1 base, V lost 4 bases, and 8 bases had no gene match. The CDR3 DNA is TGTGCCAGCAGCCCTATAGCGGGGGCCCTCCAAGAGACCCAGTACTTC. It yields the protein CASSPIAGALQETQYF.

The chain uses TRBV5-1 and TRBJ2-1; 7 nucleotides match TRBD1. The CDR3 sequence is 14 residues long. Looked up from germline, CDR1 is SGHRS and CDR2 is YFSETQ. After removal of 4 bases from V and 3 bases from J, the junction contained 4 bases not matched to a gene. The DNA of the CDR3 is TGCGCCAGCAGCAGGGGGCGAGACTACAATGAGCAGTTCTTC. The encoded protein is CASSRGRDYNEQFF.

The chain couples TRBV2 to TRBJ2-2; a weak D match, TRBD2 (5 bases). The CDR3 totals 14 residues. The germline V gene has CDR1 SNHLY and CDR2 FYNNEI. The ends were cut back, 5 bases at V and 1 base at J, with 8 bases in the middle. The CDR3 nucleotides read TGTGCCAGCAGTCACCGGGAGAACACCGGGGAGCTGTTTTTT. This encodes CASSHRENTGELFF. Drawing the rest from reference TRBV2 and TRBJ2-2, the complete variable domain is EPEVTQTPSHQVTQMGQEVILRCVPISNHLYFYWYRQILGQKVEFLVSFYNNEISEKSEIFDDQFSVERPDGSNFTLKIRSTKLEDSAMYFCASSHRENTGELFFGEGSRLTVL.

This clone occurred once. V is TRBV19 and J is TRBJ1-2, with TRBD1 identical over 7 bases. There are 16 residues in the CDR3. Trimming took 4 bases from V and 0 from J; bases not matched to a gene: 8. Germline V CDR1 and CDR2: LNHDA, SQIVND (reference sequence). CDR3 in amino acids: CASSKTGTASNYGYTF. In nucleotides, the CDR3 is TGTGCCAGTAGTAAAACCGGGACAGCTTCTAACTATGGCTACACCTTC.

V and J are TRBV4-1 and TRBJ1-1, with TRBD1 as a possible D gene (5 bases). The CDR3 is 14 residues long. Trimming stripped 2 bases from V and 5 bases from J, with 12 bases between. Germline CDR1 is MGHRA and CDR2 is YSYEKL. CDR3 sequence reads: CASSQRQGFTEAFF. CDR3 in DNA: TGCGCCAGCAGCCAACGGCAGGGTTTTACTGAAGCTTTCTTT.

This chain links TRBV20-1 with TRBJ1-1; D is perhaps TRBD1 (6 bases). The CDR3 runs 11 residues. Germline values: CDR1 DFQATT, CDR2 SNEGSKA (reference sequence). Here the CDR3 DNA reads TGCCATAGCTCAGGGGTCACTGAAGCTTTCTTT. This codes for CHSSGVTEAFF.

The rearrangement joins TRBV7-2 to TRBJ1-5; maybe TRBD1 (6 bases). Trimming pared 1 base from V and 5 bases from J, leaving 6 bases between. There are 13 residues in the CDR3. The germline gives CDR1 SGHTA, CDR2 FQGNSA. The CDR3 nucleotides are TGTGCCAGCAGCTTAGACAGGGATCAGCCCCAGCATTTT. It codes for CASSLDRDQPQHF.

This chain uses TRBV6-1 with TRBJ1-3, with D possibly matching TRBD1 (5 bases). Trimming left V 6 bases short and J 9 bases short, with 12 bases between. The CDR3 consists of 12 residues. Germline loops: CDR1 MNHNS, CDR2 SASEGT. In nucleotides, the CDR3 is TGTGCCAGCAGCTCTTCAGGGTCCACCATATATTTT. Its translation is CASSSSGSTIYF.

This chain connects TRBV5-4 to TRBJ2-7, with D possibly TRBD2 on 6 matching bases. The CDR3 spans 15 residues. The germline V and J ends were trimmed by 5 bases and 0 bases, with 15 bases remaining between them. Germline V gives CDR1 SGHNT, CDR2 YYREEE (reference sequence). The CDR3: CASRGELAFSYEQYF. The DNA of the CDR3 is TGTGCCAGCAGGGGGGAGCTAGCGTTCTCCTACGAGCAGTACTTC.

The rearrangement joins TRBV7-8 to TRBJ2-3; 7 positions match TRBD2. V shed 1 base, J shed 4 bases, and the junction held 8 bases outside the gene matches. The germline gives CDR1 SGHVS, CDR2 FQNEAQ. This CDR3 contains 16 residues. For the CDR3, the DNA is TGTGCCAGCAGCTTAGTCACGGGGAGGGGAGCAGATACGCAGTATTTT. Amino acid sequence: CASSLVTGRGADTQYF.

This rearrangement joins TRBV5-1 to TRBJ2-2, with a tentative D call TRBD2 (5 bases). The CDR3 has 15 amino acids. Germline V gene lookup returns CDR1 SGHRS and CDR2 YFSETQ. The V and J ends lost 1 base and 6 bases respectively, with 13 bases between them. The CDR3 is CASSLSISVSGELFF. The CDR3 bases are TGCGCCAGCAGCTTGTCGATTAGCGTCTCCGGGGAGCTGTTTTTT.

The rearrangement joins TRBV30 to TRBJ1-5, with 8 bases matching TRBD1. Per the germline V gene, CDR1 is GTSNPN and CDR2 is SVGIG (reference sequence). This CDR3 spans 14 amino acids. V gave up 2 bases and J gave up 2 bases; unmatched junction bases: 2. The CDR3 DNA follows: TGTGCCTGGAGTCAGGGGGCTCGCAATCAGCCCCAGCATTTT. Residues: CAWSQGARNQPQHF.

CDR3 region: CASSSSGDSGNTIYF. The CDR3 nucleotides read TGTGCCAGCAGTAGCTCCGGGGACTCTGGAAACACCATATATTTT. The V call is TRBV28, the J call TRBJ1-3; D unclear. Germline V lookup: CDR1 MDHEN, CDR2 SYDVKM. The germline V and J ends were trimmed by 5 bases and 0 bases, with 11 bases remaining between them. The CDR3 spans 15 residues.

The chain couples TRBV6-6 to TRBJ2-5, with TRBD1 as a possible D gene (5 bases). The germline V gene has CDR1 MNHNY and CDR2 SVGAGI (reference sequence). The V gene lost 2 bases and the J gene lost 4 bases, with 11 bases spanning the gap. The CDR3 is 14 residues long. The CDR3 loop reads CASSYGHMGETQYF. CDR3 nucleotides: TGTGCCAGCAGTTACGGACACATGGGAGAGACCCAGTACTTC.

The chain uses TRBV20-1 and TRBJ2-5, with D unclear. Per germline, CDR1 DFQATT and CDR2 SNEGSKA (reference sequence). V dropped 4 bases and J dropped 2 bases, with 5 bases sitting between them. The CDR3 extends over 11 amino acids. The CDR3 DNA sequence: TGCAGTGCTAATCTGCAAGAGACCCAGTACTTC. Its translation is CSANLQETQYF.

This chain connects TRBV7-3 to TRBJ2-1; TRBD2 matches 8 bases. This CDR3 region has 15 residues. Germline V gene lookup returns CDR1 SGHTA and CDR2 FQGTGA. After removal of 3 bases from V and 4 bases from J, the junction contained 5 bases not matched to a gene. In DNA, the CDR3 is TGTGCCAGCAGCTTCCGGGGGGGGTCATACAATGAGCAGTTCTTC. It yields the protein CASSFRGGSYNEQFF.

As regards this clone: At one end the junction does not follow the germline gene, possibly because of a read error. The rearrangement links TRBV6-6 to TRBJ2-7; 7 positions agree with TRBD1. Germline V gene data show CDR1 as MNHNY and CDR2 as SVGAGI (reference sequence). The CDR3 has 15 residues. This CDR3 is CTSSDPVAGGYEQYF. CDR3 nucleotides: TGTACCAGCAGTGATCCCGTGGCAGGGGGCTACGAGCAGTACTTC.

The V call is TRBV18, the J call TRBJ1-2; 9 bases are shared with TRBD1. Per the germline V gene, CDR1 is KGHSH and CDR2 is LQKENI. Unmatched junction bases numbered 10, after V lost 6 bases and J lost 5 bases. This CDR3 comprises 15 residues. CDR3 region: CASSPGTGRGYGYTF. The CDR3, as DNA: TGTGCCAGCTCCCCCGGGACAGGGAGGGGTTATGGCTACACCTTC.

The chain recombines TRBV9 with TRBJ1-1; D is uncertain. The CDR3 length is 12 residues. The germline V and J ends were trimmed by 3 bases and 11 bases, with 14 bases remaining between them. Germline values: CDR1 SGDLS, CDR2 YYNGEE. CDR3 bases: TGTGCCAGCAGCGGTAGACATATTTGGGCTTTCTTT. Its translation is CASSGRHIWAFF. Full variable domain (missing parts from reference TRBV9 and TRBJ1-1): DSGVTQTPKHLITATGQRVTLRCSPRSGDLSVYWYQQSLDQGLQFLIQYYNGEERAKGNILERFSAQQFPDLHSELNLSSLELGDSALYFCASSGRHIWAFFGQGTRLTVV.

This rearrangement joins TRBV7-2 to TRBJ2-3; D not resolved. CDR3 size: 13 residues. Germline V gene data show CDR1 as SGHTA and CDR2 as FQGNSA. Trimming took 5 bases from V and 6 from J, leaving 12 bases between them. The CDR3 here is CASSQLQVDTQYF. Here the CDR3 DNA reads TGTGCCAGCAGCCAACTCCAGGTTGATACGCAGTATTTT.